One and the same sample provided the 13 T cell receptor beta chains below, sequenced in a study of early T cells in non-severe SARS-CoV-2 infection. TCRdb re-derived calls from the 5' RACE reads in MiXCR, one entry per CDR3 protein. The sample lists about 27,000 distinct CDR3 sequences, just under 3% occurring once. The sequenced sample consisted of whole blood. These receptors were obtained from an adult who was a healthcare worker with PCR-confirmed SARS-CoV-2 infection or an uninfected control (not recorded which).

This clonotype was counted at least ten times. The chain combines TRBV27 with TRBJ1-5; no firm D call. Germline V gene data show CDR1 as MNHEY and CDR2 as SMNVEV (reference sequence). The CDR3 runs 17 residues. Trimming stripped 6 bases from V and 1 base from J, with 19 bases between. DNA for the CDR3: TGTGCCAGCAGCCGAGACGGTCGTTGGCCGAGCAATCAGCCCCAGCATTTT. Its protein is CASSRDGRWPSNQPQHF.

This clonotype showed up many times. The V call is TRBV6-1, the J call TRBJ1-2; TRBD1 agrees at 7 bases. V lost 5 bases, J lost 3 bases, and 9 bases stayed unmatched. CDR1 is MNHNS and CDR2 is SASEGT in the germline V gene. There are 15 residues in the CDR3. As DNA, the CDR3 is TGTGCCAGCAGTCCTGCCGGGACAGTGTACTATGGCTACACCTTC. Its protein is CASSPAGTVYYGYTF.

The sample holds many counts of this clonotype. CDR3: CASSLEGTGTDTQYF. CDR3 nucleotide sequence: TGTGCCAGCAGCTTGGAGGGGACAGGAACAGATACGCAGTATTTT. V is TRBV5-4 and J is TRBJ2-3; 8 bases fit TRBD1. The germline gives CDR1 SGHNT, CDR2 YYREEE (reference sequence). V was pared by 0 bases and J by 3 bases, with 3 bases of the junction left unmatched. The CDR3 is made up of 15 amino acids.

This clonotype was picked up many times. The chain employs TRBV30 and TRBJ2-7; D uncertain. Trimming left V 2 bases short and J 3 bases short, with 14 bases between. Germline V gene sequence: CDR1 GTSNPN, CDR2 SVGIG (reference sequence). The CDR3 spans 14 residues. The CDR3: CAWSPQQLGYEQYV. CDR3 bases: TGTGCCTGGAGTCCTCAACAGCTCGGCTACGAGCAGTACGTC.

This clonotype occurred many times. The V and J genes are TRBV10-2 and TRBJ2-1; perhaps TRBD1 as D (6 bases). The length of the CDR3 is 13 residues. Germline CDR1 and CDR2: WSHSY and SAAADI. V was shortened by 0 bases and J by 13 bases, with 13 bases between the two germline ends. CDR3 loop: CASSESTGWGQFF. The CDR3 DNA follows: TGCGCCAGCAGTGAGTCAACAGGGTGGGGTCAGTTCTTC.

In this sample, this clonotype is medium-sized (0.01 to 0.1%). The chain is built from TRBV6-5 and TRBJ2-3; possible D gene TRBD1, 6 bases. The CDR3 sequence is 16 residues long. Per germline, CDR1 MNHEY and CDR2 SVGAGI. Between the trimmed V and J ends, which lost 5 bases and 2 bases, there was a span of 17 bases. As DNA, the CDR3 is TGTGCCAGCAGTACGCTCGGGACACCGACCACAGATACGCAGTATTTT. This codes for CASSTLGTPTTDTQYF.

This clonotype showed up many times. CDR3 amino acids: CSARAPTGGQEQFF. The CDR3 DNA sequence: TGCAGTGCTAGAGCCCCGACAGGGGGCCAAGAGCAGTTCTTC. The chain is built from TRBV20-1 and TRBJ2-1, with TRBD1 identical over 10 bases. Germline V gene lookup returns CDR1 DFQATT and CDR2 SNEGSKA (reference sequence). Germline trimming cut 1 base from V and 10 bases from J; bases unmatched to any gene: 7. The CDR3 sequence is 14 residues long.

In this sample, this clonotype turned up a few times. The chain joins TRBV12-5 to TRBJ2-3; 8 bases are shared with TRBD2. The V segment lost 3 bases and the J segment 1 base; nucleotides outside the gene matches: 3. CDR3 length equals 15 residues. Germline assignment: CDR1 LGHNT and CDR2 FRNRAP. The CDR3 sequence is CASGFARGGTDTQYF. The CDR3 DNA sequence: TGTGCTAGTGGTTTCGCGCGGGGGGGCACAGATACGCAGTATTTT.

This clonotype was seen repeatedly, ten times or more. This sequence joins TRBV27 and TRBJ1-4; D may be TRBD1 (6 bases). Trimming removed 7 bases from V and 7 bases from J, with 16 bases in between. Per germline, CDR1 MNHEY and CDR2 SMNVEV (reference sequence). The CDR3 covers 14 residues. The CDR3 reads CASTSQGGGEKLFF. The CDR3 DNA sequence: TGTGCCAGCACGTCACAGGGTGGCGGTGAAAAACTGTTTTTT. Drawing the rest from reference TRBV27 and TRBJ1-4, the complete variable domain is EAQVTQNPRYLITVTGKKLTVTCSQNMNHEYMSWYRQDPGLGLRQIYYSMNVEVTDKGDVPEGYKVSRKEKRNFPLILESPSPNQTSLYFCASTSQGGGEKLFFGSGTQLSVL.

This clonotype was seen many times. The CDR3 reads CASSFGGRRPGELFF. The CDR3 DNA follows: TGTGCCAGCAGCTTCGGGGGGAGGAGGCCCGGGGAGCTGTTTTTT. The chain couples TRBV11-2 to TRBJ2-2; 7 bases match TRBD2. This CDR3 has 15 amino acids. V was clipped by 3 bases and J by 6 bases; unmatched bases: 7. Per germline, CDR1 SGHAT and CDR2 FQNNGV.

In this sample, this clonotype turned up a few times. The chain links TRBV4-1 to TRBJ1-6, with D unclear. Germline CDR1 is MGHRA and CDR2 is YSYEKL. The V end was cut by 3 bases, the J end by 7 bases, with 16 bases between. The CDR3 extends over 16 amino acids. The CDR3: CASSHGRPGFNSPLHF. The CDR3 region has the DNA TGCGCCAGCAGCCACGGTCGACCGGGATTCAATTCACCCCTCCACTTT.

The table lists this clonotype with many counts. The chain uses TRBV5-1 and TRBJ2-7; D remains unclear. V lost 7 bases and J 6 bases, leaving 14 bases between the germline ends. The CDR3 contains 12 residues. The germline gives CDR1 SGHRS, CDR2 YFSETQ. The CDR3 loop is CASLGWPSEQYV. The DNA of the CDR3 is TGCGCCAGCCTCGGCTGGCCGAGCGAGCAGTACGTC.

This clonotype showed up many times. The chain combines TRBV15 with TRBJ2-7; D gene ambiguous. The V gene lost 5 bases and the J gene lost 3 bases, with 17 bases spanning the gap. There are 15 residues in the CDR3. CDR1 and CDR2 from the germline V gene are LNHNV and YYDKDF (reference sequence). CDR3 sequence: CATSFNWAIHYEQYV. The CDR3 nucleotides are TGTGCCACCAGCTTCAACTGGGCCATACACTACGAGCAGTACGTC.